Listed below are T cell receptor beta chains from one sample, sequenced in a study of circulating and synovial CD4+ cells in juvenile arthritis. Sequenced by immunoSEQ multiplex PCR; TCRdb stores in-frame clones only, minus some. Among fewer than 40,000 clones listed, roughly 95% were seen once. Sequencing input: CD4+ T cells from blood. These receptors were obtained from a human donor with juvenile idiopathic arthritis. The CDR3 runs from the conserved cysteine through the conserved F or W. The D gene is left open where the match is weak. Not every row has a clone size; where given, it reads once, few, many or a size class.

CDR3aa: CASVSPQGDYGYTF; CDR3nt: TGTGCCTCCGTCTCCCCACAGGGAGACTATGGCTACACCTTC; v_gene: TRBV6-5; d_gene: NA; abundance: NA; j_gene: TRBJ1-2
CDR3aa: CASERVWDREEANYGYTF; CDR3nt: TGTGCCAGCGAACGGGTTTGGGACAGGGAAGAAGCTAACTATGGCTACACCTTC; v_gene: TRBV28; d_gene: TRBD1; abundance: NA; j_gene: TRBJ1-2
CDR3aa: CASSPVAGSNEQFF; CDR3nt: TGCGCCAGCAGCCCCGTAGCGGGAAGCAATGAGCAGTTCTTC; v_gene: TRBV5-1; d_gene: TRBD2; abundance: once; j_gene: TRBJ2-1
CDR3aa: CASSSQGTNYGYTF; CDR3nt: TGTGCCAGCAGCTCCCAGGGGACTAACTATGGCTACACCTTC; v_gene: TRBV7-9; d_gene: NA; abundance: NA; j_gene: TRBJ1-2
CDR3aa: CASSPTGVSGNTIYF; CDR3nt: TGTGCCAGCAGCCCCACAGGTGTCTCTGGAAACACCATATATTTT; v_gene: TRBV6-5; d_gene: NA; abundance: few; j_gene: TRBJ1-3
CDR3aa: CASSARTGLGSPLHF; CDR3nt: TGTGCCAGCAGCGCCCGGACAGGGCTTGGATCCCCCCTCCACTTT; v_gene: TRBV11-2; d_gene: TRBD1; abundance: NA; j_gene: TRBJ1-6
CDR3aa: CASSFTQADTQYF; CDR3nt: TGTGCCAGCAGCTTCACCCAGGCAGATACGCAGTATTTT; v_gene: TRBV11-3; d_gene: NA; abundance: NA; j_gene: TRBJ2-3
CDR3aa: CASSSGVLPIYEQYF; CDR3nt: TGTGCCAGCAGTTCTGGTGTCCTCCCTATCTACGAGCAGTACTTC; v_gene: TRBV28; d_gene: NA; abundance: NA; j_gene: TRBJ2-7
CDR3aa: CASSLSGAGGYEQYF; CDR3nt: TGCGCCAGCAGCTTGTCAGGTGCAGGGGGTTACGAGCAGTACTTC; v_gene: TRBV5-1; d_gene: TRBD1; abundance: NA; j_gene: TRBJ2-7
CDR3aa: CASSLAGAGAMRELFF; CDR3nt: TGTGCCAGCAGCTTAGCGGGTGCGGGAGCAATGCGGGAGCTGTTTTTT; v_gene: TRBV7-2; d_gene: TRBD2; abundance: NA; j_gene: TRBJ2-2
CDR3aa: CASSTGLGVYEQYF; CDR3nt: TGTGCCAGTAGTACTGGCCTAGGGGTCTACGAGCAGTACTTC; v_gene: TRBV19; d_gene: NA; abundance: NA; j_gene: TRBJ2-7
CDR3aa: CASSPETGGQFF; CDR3nt: TGTGCCAGCAGTCCCGAGACCGGCGGGCAGTTCTTC; v_gene: TRBV6-5; d_gene: NA; abundance: NA; j_gene: TRBJ2-1
CDR3aa: CAWRAPGSGNQPQHF; CDR3nt: TGTGCCTGGAGGGCGCCGGGGAGTGGCAATCAGCCCCAGCATTTT; v_gene: TRBV30; d_gene: NA; abundance: NA; j_gene: TRBJ1-5
CDR3aa: CASSRGGTDSGEQYF; CDR3nt: TGTGCCAGTAGTCGGGGGGGAACTGACTCTGGCGAGCAGTACTTC; v_gene: TRBV19; d_gene: TRBD2; abundance: NA; j_gene: TRBJ2-7
CDR3aa: CASSLRGELFF; CDR3nt: TGTGCCAGCAGCTTGCGCGGGGAGCTGTTTTTT; v_gene: TRBV5-4; d_gene: NA; abundance: NA; j_gene: TRBJ2-2
CDR3aa: CASSLSVYEQYF; CDR3nt: TGTGCCAGCAGCTTGTCAGTTTACGAGCAGTACTTC; v_gene: TRBV5-5; d_gene: NA; abundance: NA; j_gene: TRBJ2-7
CDR3aa: CASSLGLGGDGSTGELFF; CDR3nt: TGTGCCAGCAGTTTAGGACTTGGAGGGGACGGTAGCACCGGGGAGCTGTTTTTT; v_gene: TRBV28; d_gene: NA; abundance: NA; j_gene: TRBJ2-2
CDR3aa: CASSLEPSGGYNEQFF; CDR3nt: TGCGCCAGCAGCTTGGAGCCTAGCGGGGGGTACAATGAGCAGTTCTTC; v_gene: TRBV5-1; d_gene: TRBD2; abundance: NA; j_gene: TRBJ2-1
CDR3aa: CASSEVNGRANYGYTF; CDR3nt: TGTGCCAGCAGTGAAGTGAACGGTAGAGCTAACTATGGCTACACCTTC; v_gene: TRBV25-1; d_gene: NA; abundance: NA; j_gene: TRBJ1-2
CDR3aa: CASSVGSGSGESSYNSPLHF; CDR3nt: TGTGCCAGCAGCGTAGGGTCGGGATCGGGGGAGAGCTCCTATAATTCACCCCTCCACTTT; v_gene: TRBV9; d_gene: NA; abundance: NA; j_gene: TRBJ1-6
CDR3aa: CASSPQGYGYTF; CDR3nt: TGCGCCAGCAGCCCCCAGGGGTATGGCTACACCTTC; v_gene: TRBV4-1; d_gene: NA; abundance: once; j_gene: TRBJ1-2
CDR3aa: CASSLDREGQPQHF; CDR3nt: TGTGCCAGCAGCTTAGATCGGGAGGGTCAGCCCCAGCATTTT; v_gene: TRBV7-2; d_gene: NA; abundance: NA; j_gene: TRBJ1-5
CDR3aa: CATSSFRGSERSPLHF; CDR3nt: TGTGCCACCAGCAGTTTCAGGGGTTCGGAAAGGTCCCCCCTCCACTTT; v_gene: TRBV15; d_gene: NA; abundance: NA; j_gene: TRBJ1-6
CDR3aa: CASSTAGTGGEYTGELFF; CDR3nt: TGTGCCAGCAGCACCGCCGGGACAGGGGGCGAGTACACCGGGGAGCTGTTTTTT; v_gene: TRBV9; d_gene: TRBD1; abundance: NA; j_gene: TRBJ2-2
CDR3aa: CASSQTGNTEAFF; CDR3nt: TGTGCCAGCAGTCAGACAGGGAACACTGAAGCTTTCTTT; v_gene: TRBV7-9; d_gene: NA; abundance: NA; j_gene: TRBJ1-1
CDR3aa: CASSFGGLAGAGVYEQYF; CDR3nt: TGCGCCAGCAGCTTTGGGGGACTAGCGGGAGCGGGTGTCTACGAGCAGTACTTC; v_gene: TRBV5-1; d_gene: TRBD2; abundance: NA; j_gene: TRBJ2-7
CDR3aa: CASSHSGTNPYEQYF; CDR3nt: TGTGCCAGCAGCCACTCCGGGACAAATCCTTACGAGCAGTACTTC; v_gene: TRBV4-2; d_gene: NA; abundance: NA; j_gene: TRBJ2-7
CDR3aa: CASISTGANYGYTF; CDR3nt: TGTGCCAGTATCTCGACAGGCGCTAACTATGGCTACACCTTC; v_gene: TRBV19; d_gene: NA; abundance: NA; j_gene: TRBJ1-2
CDR3aa: CASSLRTGELFF; CDR3nt: TGTGCCAGCAGCCTTCGCACCGGGGAGCTGTTTTTT; v_gene: TRBV11-3; d_gene: NA; abundance: NA; j_gene: TRBJ2-2
CDR3aa: CASSFASGGNQETQYF; CDR3nt: TGCGCCAGCAGCTTCGCTAGCGGTGGTAACCAAGAGACCCAGTACTTC; v_gene: TRBV5-1; d_gene: TRBD2; abundance: NA; j_gene: TRBJ2-5
CDR3aa: CASSSRQGMAQETQYF; CDR3nt: TGTGCCAGCAGTTCCAGACAGGGCATGGCCCAAGAGACCCAGTACTTC; v_gene: TRBV2; d_gene: TRBD1; abundance: NA; j_gene: TRBJ2-5
CDR3aa: CASSRNSGGPYNEQFF; CDR3nt: TGTGCCAGCAGCCGGAATAGCGGAGGACCATACAATGAGCAGTTCTTC; v_gene: TRBV7-2; d_gene: NA; abundance: NA; j_gene: TRBJ2-1
CDR3aa: CASSLALAGLGQDTGELFF; CDR3nt: TGCGCCAGCAGCTTGGCGCTAGCGGGTCTAGGGCAGGACACCGGGGAGCTGTTTTTT; v_gene: TRBV5-1; d_gene: TRBD2; abundance: once; j_gene: TRBJ2-2
CDR3aa: CASSLLPGQGSSYEQYF; CDR3nt: TGTGCCAGCAGTTTACTTCCGGGACAGGGTAGTTCCTACGAGCAGTACTTC; v_gene: TRBV28; d_gene: TRBD1; abundance: NA; j_gene: TRBJ2-7
CDR3aa: CASSDLFGSQETQYF; CDR3nt: TGTGCCAGCAGTGATCTCTTTGGCTCCCAAGAGACCCAGTACTTC; v_gene: TRBV2; d_gene: NA; abundance: NA; j_gene: TRBJ2-5
CDR3aa: CASSLASGEQFF; CDR3nt: TGTGCCAGCAGCCTCGCTAGCGGCGAGCAGTTCTTC; v_gene: TRBV7-2; d_gene: TRBD2; abundance: NA; j_gene: TRBJ2-1